One and the same sample provided the 32 T cell receptor beta chains below, sequenced in a study of blood T cells in healthy people across ages. Using a J-beta primer mix together with a sample-barcoded 5' primer, a second PCR was run for about 7 to 12 cycles. MiXCR, run by TCRdb on the 5' RACE reads, gives a single entry per CDR3 protein. The data show roughly 1 million distinct CDR3 sequences, around 27% seen once. This sample was shared with a second study, whose subject was T cells of mothers and their children.

The sample consisted of blood. The receptors derive from a girl aged 2-10 years in good health.

This clonotype was seen a handful of times. This chain connects TRBV7-2 to TRBJ2-2; D may be TRBD1 (6 bases). V dropped 4 bases and J dropped 2 bases, with 20 bases sitting between them. Germline V CDR1 and CDR2: SGHTA, FQGNSA. The length of the CDR3 is 18 residues. The CDR3, as DNA: TGTGCCAGCAGCTCCAGGGGTAGCTCGGGCATAAACACCGGGGAGCTGTTTTTT. This sequence encodes CASSSRGSSGINTGELFF.

This clonotype was seen more than once but under ten times. The gene calls are TRBV5-1 and TRBJ2-2, with D perhaps given as TRBD1 or TRBD2 (5 bases each). Trimming pared 4 bases from V and 3 bases from J, leaving 7 bases between. In germline, CDR1 is SGHRS, CDR2 YFSETQ. The length of the CDR3 is 13 residues. CDR3 nucleotide sequence: TGCGCCAGCAGCGAGGGGTACACCGGGGAGCTGTTTTTT. Its translation is CASSEGYTGELFF.

V is TRBV6-2 or TRBV6-3 and J is TRBJ1-1; D is uncertain. The ends were cut back, 0 bases at V and 6 bases at J, with 20 bases in the middle. There are 17 residues in the CDR3. CDR1 and CDR2 (germline): MNHEY, SVGEGT. CDR3 DNA: TGTGCCAGCAGTTACTCGATCGGCAGTCGAGGTGCGGCTGAAGCTTTCTTT. Protein sequence: CASSYSIGSRGAAEAFF.

V is TRBV5-6 and J is TRBJ1-5; 7 nucleotides align to TRBD1. CDR3 length: 17 residues. CDR1 is SGHDT and CDR2 is YYEEEE in the germline V gene. The junction had 9 bases not matched to a gene; V was cut back by 3 bases and J by 0 bases. The DNA of the CDR3 is TGTGCCAGCAGCTCATCGGTGACAGGGTCTAGCAATCAGCCCCAGCATTTT. As protein: CASSSSVTGSSNQPQHF.

The chain combines TRBV4-3 with TRBJ2-7, with D uncertain. The CDR3 is 13 residues long. Germline V CDR1 and CDR2: LGHNA, YSLEER. Trimming left V 0 bases short and J 3 bases short, with 6 bases between. CDR3 residues: CASSQDYGYEQYF. CDR3 bases: TGCGCCAGCAGCCAAGACTACGGCTACGAGCAGTACTTC.

The chain couples TRBV7-9 to TRBJ1-1, with a possible D match to TRBD1 (5 bases). Looked up from germline, CDR1 is SEHNR and CDR2 is FQNEAQ (reference sequence). The CDR3 length is 15 residues. Trimming pared 6 bases from V and 7 bases from J, leaving 21 bases between. In DNA form, the CDR3 reads TGTGCCAGCAGTCTCCGGGACCGCCGTGTTTTTGAAGCTTTCTTT. It codes for CASSLRDRRVFEAFF.

A few counts support this clonotype. The J gene is TRBJ2-5, the V gene TRBV21-1. TRBV21-1 is deemed a pseudogene. This CDR3 has 14 amino acids. The DNA of the CDR3 is TGTGCCAGCTACCTCTTTTGGTACCAAGAGACCCAGTACTTC. This encodes CASYLFWYQETQYF.

The table lists this clonotype with a few counts. This sequence joins TRBV29-1 and TRBJ2-1; 9 bases match TRBD2. CDR1 and CDR2 (germline): SQVTM, ANQGSEA. The V gene end was trimmed by 2 bases and the J gene end by 0 bases; junction bases not matched to a gene: 11. The CDR3 runs to 18 residues. DNA of the CDR3: TGCAGCGTTGAATTGCAGCGGGGGGCCGGAAGCTCCTACAATGAGCAGTTCTTC. As protein: CSVELQRGAGSSYNEQFF.

This chain uses TRBV6-2 or TRBV6-3 with TRBJ1-1; TRBD1 might be the D (5 bases). The CDR3 spans 16 residues. Germline CDR1 is MNHEY and CDR2 is SVGEGT. The V end lost 7 bases, the J end lost 0 bases, and 18 bases lay between the germline ends. The CDR3 spells CASTLGVDTLNTEAFF. In DNA, the CDR3 is TGTGCCAGCACCCTCGGAGTGGACACCTTGAACACTGAAGCTTTCTTT.

The sample holds a few counts of this clonotype. The rearrangement joins TRBV29-1 to TRBJ1-1; D unclear. Trimming pared 6 bases from V and 5 bases from J, leaving 10 bases between. This CDR3 has 11 residues. CDR1 is SQVTM, CDR2 ANQGSEA, per germline. The CDR3: CSVVKSTEAFF. CDR3 DNA sequence: TGCAGCGTAGTAAAGAGTACTGAAGCTTTCTTT.

CDR3 protein: CASSRARPHRNFPADIQYF. In DNA form, the CDR3 reads TGTGCCAGCAGCCGGGCCAGGCCCCACAGAAACTTTCCAGCGGACATTCAGTACTTC. The chain joins TRBV27 to TRBJ2-4; weak D call: TRBD2 (5 bases). Germline V gene data show CDR1 as MNHEY and CDR2 as SMNVEV (reference sequence). V lost 6 bases, J lost 8 bases, and 32 bases lay in between. The CDR3 has 19 residues.

A single count supports this clonotype. The chain has TRBV5-1 and TRBJ1-3; D is ambiguous. The CDR3 totals 16 residues. Looked up from germline, CDR1 is SGHRS and CDR2 is YFSETQ. V dropped 4 bases and J dropped 4 bases, with 18 bases sitting between them. CDR3 residues: CASSGPGSGGGNTIYF. The CDR3 nucleotides are TGCGCCAGCAGCGGGCCGGGGAGCGGTGGAGGAAACACCATATATTTT.

This sequence joins TRBV28 and TRBJ2-5; TRBD1 matches 7 bases. J was trimmed by 2 bases and V by 6 bases; bases with no gene match: 6. Looked up from germline, CDR1 is MDHEN and CDR2 is SYDVKM. The CDR3 consists of 14 residues. The CDR3 loop reads CASRPGQTQETQYF. Written as DNA, the CDR3 is TGTGCCAGCAGACCGGGACAGACTCAAGAGACCCAGTACTTC.

Notes on this clonotype: The junction and the germline gene differ at one end; a read error may be behind it. The J gene is TRBJ2-5, the V gene TRBV11-2; D remains unclear. CDR1 and CDR2 (germline): SGHAT, FQNNGV. This CDR3 region has 12 residues. CDR3 in amino acids: CASSLFPETPYF. CDR3 nucleotides: TGTGCCAGCAGCTTATTTCCGGAGACCCCGTACTTC.

This clonotype has just a few counts. The CDR3: CASSSGAHSGETQYF. The CDR3 region has the DNA TGTGCCAGCAGCTCCGGGGCCCATAGCGGGGAGACCCAGTACTTC. The chain employs TRBV7-2 and TRBJ2-5, with 7 bases identical to TRBD2. This CDR3 spans 15 amino acids. Looked up from germline, CDR1 is SGHTA and CDR2 is FQGNSA. V was clipped by 4 bases and J by 5 bases; unmatched bases: 10.

The CDR3 sequence is CASSQSSSQSTDTQYF. Written as DNA, the CDR3 is TGCGCCAGCAGCCAATCAAGCTCGCAGAGCACAGATACGCAGTATTTT. The rearrangement uses TRBV4-1 and TRBJ2-3; no firm D call. This CDR3 contains 16 residues. V gave up 2 bases and J gave up 0 bases, with 12 bases separating them. Germline-derived CDR1 and CDR2 are MGHRA and YSYEKL.

This clonotype showed up just a few times. The chain is built from TRBV2 and TRBJ2-7; 8 nucleotides agree with TRBD2. This CDR3 has 15 amino acids. The V gene end was trimmed by 8 bases and the J gene end by 3 bases; junction bases not matched to a gene: 12. CDR1 is SNHLY, CDR2 FYNNEI, per germline. CDR3 sequence (DNA): TGTGCCAGCCGGGAGGGGGGTGCCTTTGTCTACGAGCAGTACTTC. Translating it yields CASREGGAFVYEQYF.

This clonotype has more than one count but fewer than ten. Written as DNA, the CDR3 is TGTGCCAGCAGCTTAGATAAGACAGATACGCAGTATTTT. Translating it yields CASSLDKTDTQYF. This rearrangement joins TRBV11-2 to TRBJ2-3; no reliable D call. CDR3 length equals 13 residues. The germline V and J ends were trimmed by 0 bases and 3 bases, with 4 bases remaining between them. Looked up from germline, CDR1 is SGHAT and CDR2 is FQNNGV.

This clonotype has a handful of counts. This chain connects TRBV29-1 to TRBJ2-7; D gene ambiguous. The CDR3 sequence is 8 residues long. Germline-derived CDR1 and CDR2 are SQVTM and ANQGSEA. V was clipped by 6 bases and J by 5 bases, with 2 bases between them. The CDR3, as DNA: TGCAGCGTACACGAGCAGTACTTC. Its protein product is CSVHEQYF.

This chain joins TRBV6-5 and TRBJ2-6; D not resolved. The germline V gene has CDR1 MNHEY and CDR2 SVGAGI. V was clipped by 6 bases and J by 5 bases, with 8 bases between them. The CDR3 consists of 13 residues. CDR3: CASSRTRANVLTF. CDR3 nucleotides: TGTGCCAGCAGCCGCACGAGGGCCAACGTCCTGACTTTC.

Turning to this clonotype: This may arise from a read error, as a much more abundant clone is one base away. V gene TRBV27 combines with J gene TRBJ2-5, with 7 bases that match TRBD2. Germline assignment: CDR1 MNHEY and CDR2 SMNVEV (reference sequence). This CDR3 is built from 14 residues. Trimming removed 4 bases from V and 7 bases from J; junction bases left unmatched: 9. The CDR3 DNA reads as TGTGCCAGCAGTTCCTTCGGGGGGTGGGGGACCCAGTACTTC. This gives the protein CASSSFGGWGTQYF.

This clonotype was counted only a few times. CDR3 region: CASSQDWGRVQETQYF. The DNA for the CDR3 is TGCGCCAGCAGCCAGGACTGGGGTCGGGTCCAAGAGACCCAGTACTTC. The rearrangement joins TRBV4-3 to TRBJ2-5; a weak D match, TRBD2 (5 bases). From germline, CDR1 is LGHNA and CDR2 YSLEER. Trimming pared 3 bases from V and 1 base from J, leaving 15 bases between. This CDR3 has 16 amino acids.

The chain links TRBV7-9 to TRBJ1-2; D ambiguous. Germline V lookup: CDR1 SEHNR, CDR2 FQNEAQ (reference sequence). V gave up 5 bases and J gave up 8 bases, with 15 bases separating them. CDR3 length equals 13 residues. The CDR3 is CASSRLTLLGYTF. DNA of the CDR3: TGTGCCAGCAGCCGCTTAACCCTCTTGGGCTACACCTTC.

This clonotype was counted between two and nine times. The chain uses TRBV12-3 or TRBV12-4 and TRBJ1-1; 7 bases line up with TRBD1. V dropped 5 bases and J dropped 5; count of bases not matched to a gene: 8. The CDR3 covers 14 residues. The CDR3 spells CASSLQGSETEAFF. The CDR3, as DNA: TGTGCCAGCAGTCTACAGGGGTCGGAGACTGAAGCTTTCTTT.

This sequence joins TRBV25-1 and TRBJ2-7, with 9 bases that match TRBD2. The CDR3 extends over 16 amino acids. Germline V gene data show CDR1 as MGHDK and CDR2 as SYGVNS. V gave up 1 base and J gave up 5 bases; unmatched junction bases: 9. In DNA, the CDR3 is TGTGCCAGCAGTGAATCGATGAGCGGGAGGCCCCACGAGCAGTACTTC. Its protein product is CASSESMSGRPHEQYF.

This sequence joins TRBV11-2 and TRBJ2-1; 12 bases map to TRBD2. V gave up 2 bases and J gave up 6 bases; unmatched junction bases: 5. Germline V CDR1 and CDR2: SGHAT, FQNNGV. The CDR3 totals 16 residues. In DNA, the CDR3 is TGTGCCAGCAGCTTAAAACGACTAGCGGGAGTCAATGAGCAGTTCTTC. Translating it yields CASSLKRLAGVNEQFF.

The V call is TRBV7-9, the J call TRBJ1-2; no clear D. Germline V gene lookup returns CDR1 SEHNR and CDR2 FQNEAQ (reference sequence). The CDR3 covers 14 residues. V was shortened by 4 bases and J by 2 bases, with 11 bases between the two germline ends. This CDR3 is CASSYAGSNYGYTF. In nucleotides, the CDR3 is TGTGCCAGCAGCTACGCGGGGTCGAACTATGGCTACACCTTC.

The V and J genes are TRBV20-1 and TRBJ2-1; 10 nucleotides align to TRBD2. This CDR3 is 15 amino acids long. The germline gives CDR1 DFQATT, CDR2 SNEGSKA (reference sequence). Trimming took 2 bases from V and 7 from J; bases not matched to a gene: 8. In DNA, the CDR3 is TGCAGTGCTAGACAGCTAGCGGGAGCGGGTAATGAGCAGTTCTTC. Translated: CSARQLAGAGNEQFF.

This chain connects TRBV11-2 to TRBJ2-4; possibly TRBD2 for D (6 bases). CDR1 and CDR2 from the germline V gene are SGHAT and FQNNGV. The CDR3 spans 16 residues. Trimming pared 1 base from V and 0 bases from J, leaving 10 bases between. The CDR3 is CASSLVGLLAKNIQYF. As DNA, the CDR3 is TGTGCCAGCAGCTTAGTTGGACTACTAGCCAAAAACATTCAGTACTTC.

This chain links TRBV13 with TRBJ2-1; 7 bases line up with TRBD2. There are 15 residues in the CDR3. Germline trimming cut 2 bases from V and 8 bases from J; bases unmatched to any gene: 9. From germline, CDR1 is PRHDT and CDR2 FYEKMQ (reference sequence). The CDR3 region is CASSLRREMGDEQFF. The CDR3 region has the DNA TGTGCCAGCAGCTTAAGGCGGGAGATGGGCGATGAGCAGTTCTTC.

In this sample, this clonotype turned up a few times. The chain uses TRBV6-2 or TRBV6-3 and TRBJ2-1; D is unclear. The CDR3 is 11 residues long. The ends were cut back, 7 bases at V and 8 bases at J, with 9 bases in the middle. In germline, CDR1 is MNHEY, CDR2 SVGEGT. CDR3: CASKFMYEQFF. The CDR3 nucleotides are TGTGCCAGCAAATTTATGTATGAGCAGTTCTTC.

This clonotype was found a few times. The gene calls are TRBV14 and TRBJ1-2, with D uncertain. In germline, CDR1 is SGHDN, CDR2 FVKESK. This CDR3 is built from 13 residues. The ends were cut back, 0 bases at V and 5 bases at J, with 7 bases in the middle. The CDR3 bases are TGTGCCAGCAGCCAAGAGGGCGTGTATGGCTACACCTTC. It specifies CASSQEGVYGYTF.